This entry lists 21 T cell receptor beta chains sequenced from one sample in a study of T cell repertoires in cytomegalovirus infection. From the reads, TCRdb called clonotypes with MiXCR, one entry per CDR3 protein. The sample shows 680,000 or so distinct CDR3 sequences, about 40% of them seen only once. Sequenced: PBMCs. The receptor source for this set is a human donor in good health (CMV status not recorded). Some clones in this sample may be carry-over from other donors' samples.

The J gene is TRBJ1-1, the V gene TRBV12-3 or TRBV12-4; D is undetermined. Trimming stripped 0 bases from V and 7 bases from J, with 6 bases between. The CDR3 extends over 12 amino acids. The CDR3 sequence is CASSLAYGEAFF. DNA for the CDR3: TGTGCCAGCAGTTTAGCGTACGGTGAAGCTTTCTTT.

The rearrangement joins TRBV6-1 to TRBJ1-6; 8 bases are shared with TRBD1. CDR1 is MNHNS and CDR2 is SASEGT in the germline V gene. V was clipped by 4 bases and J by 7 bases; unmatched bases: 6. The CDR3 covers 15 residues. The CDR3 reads CASSVRGQANSPLHF. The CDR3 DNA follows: TGTGCCAGCAGTGTAAGGGGACAGGCCAATTCACCCCTCCACTTT.

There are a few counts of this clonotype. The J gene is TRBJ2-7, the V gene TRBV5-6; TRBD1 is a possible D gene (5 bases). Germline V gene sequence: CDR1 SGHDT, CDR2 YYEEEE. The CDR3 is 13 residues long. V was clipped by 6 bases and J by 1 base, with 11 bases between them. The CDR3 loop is CASTQQGSYEQYF. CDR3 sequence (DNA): TGTGCCAGCACCCAGCAGGGTTCCTACGAGCAGTACTTC.

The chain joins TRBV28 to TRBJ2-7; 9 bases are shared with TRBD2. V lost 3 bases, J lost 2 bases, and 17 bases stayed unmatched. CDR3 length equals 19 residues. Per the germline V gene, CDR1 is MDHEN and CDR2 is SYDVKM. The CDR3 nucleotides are TGTGCCAGCAGTTTTGGCCCCAGGACTAGCGAGAAAAAAGCCTACGAGCAGTACTTC. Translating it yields CASSFGPRTSEKKAYEQYF.

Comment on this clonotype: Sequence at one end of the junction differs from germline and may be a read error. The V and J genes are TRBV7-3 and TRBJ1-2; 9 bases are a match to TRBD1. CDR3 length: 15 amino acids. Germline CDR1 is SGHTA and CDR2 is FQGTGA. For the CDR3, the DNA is TGTGCCAGCAGCCTAACAGGGGGCGTCGGTAATGGCTACACCTTC. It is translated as CASSLTGGVGNGYTF. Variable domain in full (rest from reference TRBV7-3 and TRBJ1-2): GAGVSQTPSNKVTEKGKYVELRCDPISGHTALYWYRQSLGQGPEFLIYFQGTGAADDSGLPNDRFFAVRPEGSVSTLKIQRTERGDSAVYLCASSLTGGVGNGYTFGSGTRLTVV.

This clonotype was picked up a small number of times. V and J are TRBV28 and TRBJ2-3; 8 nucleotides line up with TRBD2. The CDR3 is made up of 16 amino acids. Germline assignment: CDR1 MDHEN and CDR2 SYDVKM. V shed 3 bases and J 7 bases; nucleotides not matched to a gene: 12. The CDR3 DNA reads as TGTGCCAGCAGTTTTGCCCGGCCGGGAGGGGGGAATACGCAGTATTTT. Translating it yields CASSFARPGGGNTQYF.

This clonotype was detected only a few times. CDR3 sequence: CASSIARTRDEQYF. The DNA of the CDR3 is TGTGCCAGTAGTATAGCGCGGACAAGGGACGAGCAGTACTTC. The chain is built from TRBV19 and TRBJ2-7; tentative D call: TRBD1 (5 bases). Trimming took 1 base from V and 5 from J, leaving 12 bases between them. CDR1 is LNHDA and CDR2 is SQIVND in the germline V gene (reference sequence). The CDR3 is 14 residues long.

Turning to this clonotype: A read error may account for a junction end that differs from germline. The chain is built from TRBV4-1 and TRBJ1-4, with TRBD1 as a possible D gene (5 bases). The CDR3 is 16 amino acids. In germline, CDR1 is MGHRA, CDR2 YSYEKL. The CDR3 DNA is TGCGCCAGCAGCCAAGATGCGAACAGGCTTAATGCAAAACTGTTTTTT. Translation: CASSQDANRLNAKLFF.

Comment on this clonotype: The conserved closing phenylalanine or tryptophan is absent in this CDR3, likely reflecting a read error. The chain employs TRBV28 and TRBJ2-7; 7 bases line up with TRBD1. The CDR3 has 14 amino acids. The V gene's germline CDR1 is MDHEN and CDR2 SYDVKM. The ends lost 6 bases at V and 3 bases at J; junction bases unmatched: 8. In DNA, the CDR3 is TGTGCCAGCAGCTCTGGACAGGACGTCTACGAGCAGTACTGC. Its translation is CASSSGQDVYEQYC.

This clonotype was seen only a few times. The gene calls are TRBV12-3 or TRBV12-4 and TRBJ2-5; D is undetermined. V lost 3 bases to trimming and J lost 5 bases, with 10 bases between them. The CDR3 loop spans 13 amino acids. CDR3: CASSLRLWETQYF. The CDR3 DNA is TGTGCCAGCAGTTTGCGGCTTTGGGAGACCCAGTACTTC.

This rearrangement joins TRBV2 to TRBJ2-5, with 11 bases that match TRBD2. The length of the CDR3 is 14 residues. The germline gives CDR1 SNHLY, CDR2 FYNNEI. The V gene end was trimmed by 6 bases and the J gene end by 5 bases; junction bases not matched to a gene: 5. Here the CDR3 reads CASRIAGGPETQYF. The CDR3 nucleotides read TGTGCCAGCAGGATAGCGGGGGGGCCCGAGACCCAGTACTTC.

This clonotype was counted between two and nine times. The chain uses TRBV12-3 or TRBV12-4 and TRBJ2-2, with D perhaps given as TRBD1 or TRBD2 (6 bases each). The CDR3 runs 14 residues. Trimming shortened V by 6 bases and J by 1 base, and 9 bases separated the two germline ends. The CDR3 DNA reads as TGTGCCAGCAGAGGGGGGAGGAACACCGGGGAGCTGTTTTTT. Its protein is CASRGGRNTGELFF.

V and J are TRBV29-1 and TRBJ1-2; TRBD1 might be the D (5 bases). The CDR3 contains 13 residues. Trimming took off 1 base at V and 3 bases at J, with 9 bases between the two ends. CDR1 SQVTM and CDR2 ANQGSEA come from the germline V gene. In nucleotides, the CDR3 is TGCAGCGTTGAAGGGGGCAGCGACTATGGCTACACCTTC. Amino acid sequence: CSVEGGSDYGYTF.

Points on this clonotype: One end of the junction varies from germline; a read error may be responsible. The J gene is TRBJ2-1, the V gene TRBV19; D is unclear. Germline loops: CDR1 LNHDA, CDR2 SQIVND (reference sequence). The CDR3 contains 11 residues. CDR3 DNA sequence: TGTGCCAGTAGTATAGGCCGAGAAATCGTCTTC. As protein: CASSIGREIVF. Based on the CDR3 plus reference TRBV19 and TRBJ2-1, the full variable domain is DGGITQSPKYLFRKEGQNVTLSCEQNLNHDAMYWYRQDPGQGLRLIYYSQIVNDFQKGDIAEGYSVSREKKESFPLTVTSAQKNPTAFYLCASSIGREIVFGPGTRLTVL.

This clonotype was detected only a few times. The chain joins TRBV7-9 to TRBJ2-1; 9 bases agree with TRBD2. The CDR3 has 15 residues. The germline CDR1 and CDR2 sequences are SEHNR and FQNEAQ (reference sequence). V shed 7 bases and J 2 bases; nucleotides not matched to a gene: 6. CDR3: CASTPSSGTYNEQFF. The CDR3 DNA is TGTGCCAGCACCCCATCTAGCGGGACCTACAATGAGCAGTTCTTC.

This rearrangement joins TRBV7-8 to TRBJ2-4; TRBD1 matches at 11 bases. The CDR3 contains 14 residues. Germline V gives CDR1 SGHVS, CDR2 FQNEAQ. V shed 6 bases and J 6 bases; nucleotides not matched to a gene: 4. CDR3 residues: CASRAGTGGNIQYF. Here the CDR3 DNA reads TGTGCCAGCAGAGCCGGGACAGGGGGAAACATTCAGTACTTC.

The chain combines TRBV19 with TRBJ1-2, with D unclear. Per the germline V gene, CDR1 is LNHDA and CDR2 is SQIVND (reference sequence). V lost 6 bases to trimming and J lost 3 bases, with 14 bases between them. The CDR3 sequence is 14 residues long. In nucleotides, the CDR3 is TGTGCCAGTAGCAACCAACGGGGTTACTATGGCTACACCTTC. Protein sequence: CASSNQRGYYGYTF.

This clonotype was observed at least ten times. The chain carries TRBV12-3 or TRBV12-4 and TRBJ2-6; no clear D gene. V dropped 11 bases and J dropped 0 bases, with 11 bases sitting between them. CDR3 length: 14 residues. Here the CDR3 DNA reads TGTGCCGCAATTAGGGACTCTGGGGCCAACGTCCTGACTTTC. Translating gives CAAIRDSGANVLTF.

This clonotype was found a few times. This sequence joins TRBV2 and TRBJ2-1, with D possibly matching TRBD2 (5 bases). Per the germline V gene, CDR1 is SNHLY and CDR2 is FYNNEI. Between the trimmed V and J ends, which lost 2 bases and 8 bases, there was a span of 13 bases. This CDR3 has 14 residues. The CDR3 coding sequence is TGTGCCAGCAGTGAACGCTCTCAGGAGGATGAGCAGTTCTTC. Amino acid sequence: CASSERSQEDEQFF.

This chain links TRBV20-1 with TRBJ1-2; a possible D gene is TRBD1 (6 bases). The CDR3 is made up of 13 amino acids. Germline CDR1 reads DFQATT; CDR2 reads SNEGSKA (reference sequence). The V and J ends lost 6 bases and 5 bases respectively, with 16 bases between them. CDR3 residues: CSALLQGMYGYTF. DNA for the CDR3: TGCAGTGCCCTACTACAGGGAATGTATGGCTACACCTTC.

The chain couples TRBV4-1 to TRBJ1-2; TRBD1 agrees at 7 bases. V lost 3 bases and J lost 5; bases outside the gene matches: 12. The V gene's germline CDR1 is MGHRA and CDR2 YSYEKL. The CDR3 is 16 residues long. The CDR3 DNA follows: TGCGCCAGCAGCCAGCTTCCCGGGACAGCTAGATATGGCTACACCTTC. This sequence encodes CASSQLPGTARYGYTF.